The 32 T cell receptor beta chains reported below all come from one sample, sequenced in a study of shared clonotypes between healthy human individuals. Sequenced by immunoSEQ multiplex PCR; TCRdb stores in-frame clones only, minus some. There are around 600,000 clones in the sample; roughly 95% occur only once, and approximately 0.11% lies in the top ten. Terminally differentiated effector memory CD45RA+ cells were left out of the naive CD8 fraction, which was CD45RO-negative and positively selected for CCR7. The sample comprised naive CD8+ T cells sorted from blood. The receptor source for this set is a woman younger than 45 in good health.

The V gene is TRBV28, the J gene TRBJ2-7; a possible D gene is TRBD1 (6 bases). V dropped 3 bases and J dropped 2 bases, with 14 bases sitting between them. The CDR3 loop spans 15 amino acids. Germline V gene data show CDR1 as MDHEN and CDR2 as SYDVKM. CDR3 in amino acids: CASSFPSDSPYEQYF. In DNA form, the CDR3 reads TGTGCCAGCAGTTTTCCCTCGGACAGTCCCTACGAGCAGTACTTC.

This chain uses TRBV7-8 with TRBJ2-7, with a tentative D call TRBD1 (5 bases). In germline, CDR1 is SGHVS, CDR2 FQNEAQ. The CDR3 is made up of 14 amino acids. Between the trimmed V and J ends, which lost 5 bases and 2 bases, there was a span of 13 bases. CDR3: CASSLLRDTYEQYF. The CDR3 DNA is TGTGCCAGCAGCCTTCTCAGGGATACCTACGAGCAGTACTTC.

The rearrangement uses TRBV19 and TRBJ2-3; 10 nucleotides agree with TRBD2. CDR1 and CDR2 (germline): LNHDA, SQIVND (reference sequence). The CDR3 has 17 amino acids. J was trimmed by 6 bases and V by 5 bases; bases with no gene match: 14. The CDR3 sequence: CASSALASGGSWDTQYF. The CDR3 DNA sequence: TGTGCCAGTAGTGCCCTGGCTAGCGGGGGATCGTGGGATACGCAGTATTTT.

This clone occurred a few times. In DNA form, the CDR3 reads TGTGCCAGCAGTGAAGGGTCCCTTTCGCGTTACAATGAGCAGTTCTTC. This sequence encodes CASSEGSLSRYNEQFF. V is TRBV2 and J is TRBJ2-1; no definite D call. Trimming shortened V by 1 base and J by 4 bases, and 14 bases separated the two germline ends. This CDR3 is built from 16 residues. Germline CDR1 and CDR2: SNHLY and FYNNEI.

The CDR3 DNA sequence: TGTGCCAGCAGCGCCACAAGGGGGGCCTACGAGCAGTACTTC. It is translated as CASSATRGAYEQYF. V gene TRBV13 combines with J gene TRBJ2-5; the D call may be TRBD1 or TRBD2 (6 bases each). The J call is in doubt because the DNA end fits TRBJ2-7 better. The germline V gene encodes CDR1 PRHDT and CDR2 FYEKMQ (reference sequence). This CDR3 comprises 14 residues.

CDR3 sequence reads: CASSWTEMGERTGELFF. CDR3 DNA: TGTGCCAGCAGCTGGACCGAAATGGGAGAGAGGACCGGGGAGCTGTTTTTT. This sequence joins TRBV7-6 and TRBJ2-2, with D possibly TRBD2 on 5 matching bases. Trimming took 4 bases from V and 5 from J, leaving 20 bases between them. CDR3 length: 17 amino acids. CDR1 and CDR2 (germline): SGHVS, FNYEAQ.

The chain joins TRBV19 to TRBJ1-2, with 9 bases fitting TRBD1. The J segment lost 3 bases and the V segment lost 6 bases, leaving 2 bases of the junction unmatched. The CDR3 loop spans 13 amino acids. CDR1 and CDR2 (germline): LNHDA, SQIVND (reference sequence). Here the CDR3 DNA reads TGTGCCAGTAGATGGACAGGGGACTATGGCTACACCTTC. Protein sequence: CASRWTGDYGYTF.

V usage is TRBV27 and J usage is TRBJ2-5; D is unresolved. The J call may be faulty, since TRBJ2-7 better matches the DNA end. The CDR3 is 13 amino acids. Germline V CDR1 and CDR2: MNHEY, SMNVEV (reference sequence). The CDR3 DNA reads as TGTGCCAGCAGTTCGGGTAACCGGCACGAGCAGTACTTC. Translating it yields CASSSGNRHEQYF.

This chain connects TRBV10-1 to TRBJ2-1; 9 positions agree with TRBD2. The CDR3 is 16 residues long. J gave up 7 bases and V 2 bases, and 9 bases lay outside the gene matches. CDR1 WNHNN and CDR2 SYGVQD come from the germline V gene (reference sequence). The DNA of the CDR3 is TGCGCCAGCAGTGAGGTGGCGGGAGGGCCACTGAATGAGCAGTTCTTC. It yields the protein CASSEVAGGPLNEQFF.

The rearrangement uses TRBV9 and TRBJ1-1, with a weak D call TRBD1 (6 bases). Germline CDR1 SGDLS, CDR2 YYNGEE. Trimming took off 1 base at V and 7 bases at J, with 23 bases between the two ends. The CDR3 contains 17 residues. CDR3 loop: CASSVNFVGGKGGEAFF. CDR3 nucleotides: TGTGCCAGCAGCGTAAATTTCGTAGGAGGCAAGGGGGGTGAAGCTTTCTTT.

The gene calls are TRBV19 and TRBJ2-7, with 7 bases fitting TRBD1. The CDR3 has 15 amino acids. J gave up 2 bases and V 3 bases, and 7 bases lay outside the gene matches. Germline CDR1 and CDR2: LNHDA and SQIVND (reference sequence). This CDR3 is CASSMFRGPTYEQYF. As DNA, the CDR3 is TGTGCCAGTAGTATGTTTAGGGGGCCTACCTACGAGCAGTACTTC.

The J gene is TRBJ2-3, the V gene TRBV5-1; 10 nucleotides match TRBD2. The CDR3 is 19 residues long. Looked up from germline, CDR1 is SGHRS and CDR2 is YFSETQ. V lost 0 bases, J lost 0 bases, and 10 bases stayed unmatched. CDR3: CASSLAALAGIGSTDTQYF. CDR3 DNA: TGCGCCAGCAGCTTGGCCGCACTAGCGGGGATCGGCAGCACAGATACGCAGTATTTT. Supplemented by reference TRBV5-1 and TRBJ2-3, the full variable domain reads KAGVTQTPRYLIKTRGQQVTLSCSPISGHRSVSWYQQTPGQGLQFLFEYFSETQRNKGNFPGRFSGRQFSNSRSEMNVSTLELGDSALYLCASSLAALAGIGSTDTQYFGPGTRLTVL.

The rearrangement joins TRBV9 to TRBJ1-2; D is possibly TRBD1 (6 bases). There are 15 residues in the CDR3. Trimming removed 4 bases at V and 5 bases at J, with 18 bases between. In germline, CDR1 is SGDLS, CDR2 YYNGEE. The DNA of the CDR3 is TGTGCCAGCAGCATCCGGGACACGGGAACTTATGGCTACACCTTC. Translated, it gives CASSIRDTGTYGYTF.

This CDR3 is CASSEAGSGQYF. Here the CDR3 DNA reads TGTGCCAGCAGTGAAGCTGGAAGCGGGCAGTATTTT. The chain couples TRBV2 to TRBJ2-3; perhaps TRBD2 as D (5 bases). V dropped 0 bases and J dropped 11 bases, with 9 bases sitting between them. CDR1 and CDR2 (germline): SNHLY, FYNNEI. This CDR3 comprises 12 residues.

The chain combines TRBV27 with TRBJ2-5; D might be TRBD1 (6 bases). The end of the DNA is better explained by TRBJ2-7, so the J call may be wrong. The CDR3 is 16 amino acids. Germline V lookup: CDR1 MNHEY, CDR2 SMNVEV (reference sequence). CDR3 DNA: TGTGCCAGCAGTTTTTCTTCTGGACAGAGGTCCTACGAGCAGTACTTC. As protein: CASSFSSGQRSYEQYF.

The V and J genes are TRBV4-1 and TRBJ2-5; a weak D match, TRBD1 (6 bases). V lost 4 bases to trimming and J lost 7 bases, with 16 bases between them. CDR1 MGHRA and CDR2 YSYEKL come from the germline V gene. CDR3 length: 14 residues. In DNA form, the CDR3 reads TGCGCCAGCAGCCCAACGGACAGCCCCTGGACCCAGTACTTC. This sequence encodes CASSPTDSPWTQYF.

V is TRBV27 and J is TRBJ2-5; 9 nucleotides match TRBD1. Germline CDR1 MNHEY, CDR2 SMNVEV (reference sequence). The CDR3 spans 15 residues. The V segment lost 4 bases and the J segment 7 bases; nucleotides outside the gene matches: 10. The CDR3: CASSSDWDRDVTQYF. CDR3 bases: TGTGCCAGCAGTTCCGACTGGGACAGGGATGTGACCCAGTACTTC.

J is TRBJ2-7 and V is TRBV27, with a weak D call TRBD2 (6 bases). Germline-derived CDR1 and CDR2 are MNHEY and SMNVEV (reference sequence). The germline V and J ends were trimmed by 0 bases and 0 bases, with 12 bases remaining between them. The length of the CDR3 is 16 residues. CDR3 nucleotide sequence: TGTGCCAGCAGTTTATCTGCGGGAAAGAGCTCCTACGAGCAGTACTTC. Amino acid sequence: CASSLSAGKSSYEQYF.

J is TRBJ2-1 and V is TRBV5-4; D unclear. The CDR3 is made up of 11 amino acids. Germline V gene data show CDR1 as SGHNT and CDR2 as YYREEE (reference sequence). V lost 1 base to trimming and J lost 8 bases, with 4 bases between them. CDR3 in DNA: TGTGCCAGCAGCTTGATGGATGAGCAGTTCTTC. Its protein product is CASSLMDEQFF.

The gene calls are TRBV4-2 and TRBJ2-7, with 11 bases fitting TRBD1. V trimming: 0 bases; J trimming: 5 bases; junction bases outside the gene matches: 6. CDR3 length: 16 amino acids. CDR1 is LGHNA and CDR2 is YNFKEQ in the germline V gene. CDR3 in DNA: TGTGCCAGCAGCCAAGATCGGACAGGGGGCCGGGACGAGCAGTACTTC. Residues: CASSQDRTGGRDEQYF.

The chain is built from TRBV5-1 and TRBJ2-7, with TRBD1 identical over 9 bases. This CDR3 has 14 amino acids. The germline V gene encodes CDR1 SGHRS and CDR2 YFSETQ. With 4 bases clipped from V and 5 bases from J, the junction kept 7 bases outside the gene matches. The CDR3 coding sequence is TGCGCCAGCAGCGACGGACAGGGGTTCCACGAGCAGTACTTC. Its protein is CASSDGQGFHEQYF. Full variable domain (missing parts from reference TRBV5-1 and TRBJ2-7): KAGVTQTPRYLIKTRGQQVTLSCSPISGHRSVSWYQQTPGQGLQFLFEYFSETQRNKGNFPGRFSGRQFSNSRSEMNVSTLELGDSALYLCASSDGQGFHEQYFGPGTRLTVT.

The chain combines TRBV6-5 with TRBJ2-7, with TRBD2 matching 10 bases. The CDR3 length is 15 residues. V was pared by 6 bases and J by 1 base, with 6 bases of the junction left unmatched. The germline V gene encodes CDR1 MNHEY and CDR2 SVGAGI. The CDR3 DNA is TGTGCCAGCAGCCCCCTAGCGGGAGTATCCTACGAGCAGTACTTC. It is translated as CASSPLAGVSYEQYF.

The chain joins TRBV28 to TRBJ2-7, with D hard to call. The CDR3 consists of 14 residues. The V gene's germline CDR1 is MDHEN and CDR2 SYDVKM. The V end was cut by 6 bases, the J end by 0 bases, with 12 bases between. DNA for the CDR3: TGTGCCAGCAGCAATACCTTCTACTCCTACGAGCAGTACTTC. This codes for CASSNTFYSYEQYF.

DNA for the CDR3: TGCGCCAGCAGCGGGGGACTAGCGGGAGCTAAAGAGACCCAGTACTTC. It specifies CASSGGLAGAKETQYF. The chain has TRBV5-1 and TRBJ2-5; 14 bases agree with TRBD2. Germline CDR1 SGHRS, CDR2 YFSETQ. V trimming: 4 bases; J trimming: 3 bases; junction bases outside the gene matches: 5. The CDR3 length is 16 residues. The full variable domain, rest sourced from reference TRBV5-1 and TRBJ2-5, is KAGVTQTPRYLIKTRGQQVTLSCSPISGHRSVSWYQQTPGQGLQFLFEYFSETQRNKGNFPGRFSGRQFSNSRSEMNVSTLELGDSALYLCASSGGLAGAKETQYFGPGTRLLVL.

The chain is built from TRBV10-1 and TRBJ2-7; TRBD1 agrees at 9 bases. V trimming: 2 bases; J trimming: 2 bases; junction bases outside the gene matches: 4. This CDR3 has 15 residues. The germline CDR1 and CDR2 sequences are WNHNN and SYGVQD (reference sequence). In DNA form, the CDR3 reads TGCGCCAGCAGTGAGAAGGGACAGGGTACCTACGAGCAGTACTTC. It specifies CASSEKGQGTYEQYF.

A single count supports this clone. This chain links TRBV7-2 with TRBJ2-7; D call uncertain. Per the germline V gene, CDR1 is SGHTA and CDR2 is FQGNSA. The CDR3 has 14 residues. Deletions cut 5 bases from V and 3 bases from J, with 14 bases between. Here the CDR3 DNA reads TGTGCCAGCAGCCCCCAGCCCGGGTACTACGAGCAGTACTTC. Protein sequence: CASSPQPGYYEQYF.

CDR3 residues: CASSRDWHSYEQYF. The CDR3 DNA reads as TGTGCCAGCAGTCGGGACTGGCACTCCTACGAGCAGTACTTC. V and J are TRBV27 and TRBJ2-5; maybe TRBD2 (6 bases). TRBJ2-7 explains the end of the DNA better; the J call may be wrong. Germline loops: CDR1 MNHEY, CDR2 SMNVEV (reference sequence). CDR3 length: 14 amino acids.

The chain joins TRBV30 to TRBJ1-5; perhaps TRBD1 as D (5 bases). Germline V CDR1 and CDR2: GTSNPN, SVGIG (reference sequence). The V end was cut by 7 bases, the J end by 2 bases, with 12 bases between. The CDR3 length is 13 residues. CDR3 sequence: CAFQGVGNQPQHF. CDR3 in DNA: TGTGCCTTTCAGGGAGTCGGCAATCAGCCCCAGCATTTT. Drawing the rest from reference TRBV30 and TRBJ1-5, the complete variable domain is SQTIHQWPATLVQPVGSPLSLECTVEGTSNPNLYWYRQAAGRGLQLLFYSVGIGQISSEVPQNLSASRPQDRQFILSSKKLLLSDSGFYLCAFQGVGNQPQHFGDGTRLSIL.

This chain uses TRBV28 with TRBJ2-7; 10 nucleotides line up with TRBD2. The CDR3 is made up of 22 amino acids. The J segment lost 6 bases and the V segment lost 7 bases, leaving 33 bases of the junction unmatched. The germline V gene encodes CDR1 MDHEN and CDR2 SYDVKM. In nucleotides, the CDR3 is TGTGCCAGCATGCCCAATCGGCAGGGGGCCAGCGGGAGGGCCCTATCAGGGTTCGAGCAGTACTTC. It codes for CASMPNRQGASGRALSGFEQYF.

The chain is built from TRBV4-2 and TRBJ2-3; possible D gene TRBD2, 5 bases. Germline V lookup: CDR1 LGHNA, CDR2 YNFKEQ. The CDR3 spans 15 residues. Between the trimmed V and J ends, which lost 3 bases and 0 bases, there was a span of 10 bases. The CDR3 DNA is TGTGCCAGCAGCCACGATTGGACTAGCACAGATACGCAGTATTTT. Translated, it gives CASSHDWTSTDTQYF.

CDR3: CASSQDDSTYEQYF. The CDR3 coding sequence is TGCGCCAGCAGCCAGGATGACAGCACCTACGAGCAGTACTTC. V and J are TRBV4-1 and TRBJ2-7; D is perhaps TRBD1 (5 bases). With 3 bases removed from V and 2 bases from J, the gap between germline ends came to 11 bases. Germline loops: CDR1 MGHRA, CDR2 YSYEKL. The CDR3 spans 14 residues.

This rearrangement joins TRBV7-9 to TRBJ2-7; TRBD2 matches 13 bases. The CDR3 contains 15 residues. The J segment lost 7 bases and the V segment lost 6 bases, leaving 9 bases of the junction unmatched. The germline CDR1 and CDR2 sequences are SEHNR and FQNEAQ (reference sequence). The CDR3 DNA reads TGTGCCAGCAGTTCAGGACTAGCGGGAGTAGAAGAGCAGTACTTC. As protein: CASSSGLAGVEEQYF.